One and the same sample provided the 22 T cell receptor beta chains below, sequenced in a study of blood T cell repertoires in COVID-19. Some clones are missing from TCRdb's copy, which holds only in-frame ones; the method was immunoSEQ multiplex PCR. The sample lists approximately 170,000 clones; roughly nine tenths were seen once. Sequenced: peripheral blood. The receptors derive from a man between 65 and 85 years old with acute or convalescent COVID-19.

This clone was found once. The chain employs TRBV9 and TRBJ2-1; D ambiguous. The CDR3 consists of 12 residues. V was cut by 3 bases and J by 8 bases, with 9 bases left in between. Germline CDR1 and CDR2: SGDLS and YYNGEE. CDR3 in amino acids: CASSAPYHEQFF. For the CDR3, the DNA is TGTGCCAGCAGCGCCCCGTATCATGAGCAGTTCTTC.

The rearrangement joins TRBV15 to TRBJ1-5; no firm D call. Germline V lookup: CDR1 LNHNV, CDR2 YYDKDF (reference sequence). V was trimmed by 3 bases and J by 4 bases, leaving 7 bases between them. CDR3 length equals 13 residues. The CDR3 sequence: CATSSERNQPQHF. The DNA for the CDR3 is TGTGCCACCAGCAGCGAGCGGAATCAGCCCCAGCATTTT.

The J gene is TRBJ1-1, the V gene TRBV9; 7 positions match TRBD1. Germline assignment: CDR1 SGDLS and CDR2 YYNGEE. This CDR3 region has 15 residues. V gave up 3 bases and J gave up 0 bases; unmatched junction bases: 5. The CDR3 DNA reads as TGTGCCAGCAGCGCCTACAGGGGCATGAACACTGAAGCTTTCTTT. It yields the protein CASSAYRGMNTEAFF.

This clone was seen just once. The genes are TRBV5-1 and TRBJ2-3; TRBD2 matches 7 bases. CDR3 length equals 14 residues. The germline V gene encodes CDR1 SGHRS and CDR2 YFSETQ. J was trimmed by 5 bases and V by 5 bases; bases with no gene match: 8. The CDR3 nucleotides read TGCGCCAGCAGAGCTAGCGCGGGGGTAGATACGCAGTATTTT. This gives the protein CASRASAGVDTQYF.

The V call is TRBV5-1, the J call TRBJ2-3; possibly TRBD1 for D (6 bases). V was trimmed by 4 bases and J by 12 bases, leaving 18 bases between them. Germline V gene data show CDR1 as SGHRS and CDR2 as YFSETQ. This CDR3 region has 13 residues. CDR3 protein: CASSSLTGVDQYF. CDR3 in DNA: TGCGCCAGCAGCAGTTTGACAGGAGTAGATCAGTATTTT.

The chain links TRBV18 to TRBJ2-7; D gene unclear. V shed 3 bases and J shed 1 base, with 13 bases lying between them. This CDR3 is built from 15 residues. The germline V gene has CDR1 KGHSH and CDR2 LQKENI. The CDR3 bases are TGTGCCAGCTCACCGGGCTTGAGTCCTTCCTACGAGCAGTACTTC. Encoded protein: CASSPGLSPSYEQYF.

J is TRBJ1-6 and V is TRBV25-1; 9 bases line up with TRBD1. CDR3 size: 15 residues. The junction had 7 bases not matched to a gene; V was cut back by 6 bases and J by 7 bases. Germline V CDR1 and CDR2: MGHDK, SYGVNS. The CDR3 region has the DNA TGTGCCAGCAGACCGCAAGGGACAGGGAATTCACCCCTCCACTTT. Translated, it gives CASRPQGTGNSPLHF.

V is TRBV2 and J is TRBJ2-3, with 14 bases aligning to TRBD2. J gave up 6 bases and V 5 bases, and 7 bases lay outside the gene matches. The CDR3 contains 16 residues. From germline, CDR1 is SNHLY and CDR2 FYNNEI. The CDR3 is CASSYRLAGGRDTQYF. In DNA form, the CDR3 reads TGTGCCAGCAGTTATAGACTAGCGGGAGGGCGTGATACGCAGTATTTT.

In its sample, this clone was seen once. The chain combines TRBV7-9 with TRBJ1-1; the match to TRBD1 covers 7 bases. This CDR3 is 12 amino acids long. Germline assignment: CDR1 SEHNR and CDR2 FQNEAQ (reference sequence). Unmatched junction bases numbered 4, after V lost 4 bases and J lost 8 bases. Here the CDR3 reads CASSSGTVEAFF. The CDR3 DNA is TGTGCCAGCAGCTCAGGGACAGTAGAAGCTTTCTTT. Drawing the rest from reference TRBV7-9 and TRBJ1-1, the complete variable domain is DTGVSQNPRHKITKRGQNVTFRCDPISEHNRLYWYRQTLGQGPEFLTYFQNEAQLEKSRLLSDRFSAERPKGSFSTLEIQRTEQGDSAMYLCASSSGTVEAFFGQGTRLTVV.

The rearrangement links TRBV29-1 to TRBJ2-5; D possibly corresponds to TRBD2 (6 bases). Trimming took 4 bases from V and 2 from J, leaving 20 bases between them. This CDR3 has 16 residues. The V gene's germline CDR1 is SQVTM and CDR2 ANQGSEA. CDR3 loop: CSVALPGGGGQETQYF. In DNA form, the CDR3 reads TGCAGCGTTGCACTCCCTGGAGGTGGAGGGCAAGAGACCCAGTACTTC.

The V call is TRBV5-4, the J call TRBJ1-6, with 7 bases that match TRBD1. CDR3 length equals 16 residues. Germline V lookup: CDR1 SGHNT, CDR2 YYREEE (reference sequence). V dropped 4 bases and J dropped 7; count of bases not matched to a gene: 11. CDR3 loop: CASSLDRVWCNSPLHF. CDR3 DNA: TGTGCCAGCAGCCTAGACAGGGTGTGGTGCAATTCACCCCTCCACTTT. The full variable domain, rest sourced from reference TRBV5-4 and TRBJ1-6, is ETGVTQSPTHLIKTRGQQVTLRCSSQSGHNTVSWYQQALGQGPQFIFQYYREEENGRGNFPPRFSGLQFPNYSSELNVNALELDDSALYLCASSLDRVWCNSPLHFGNGTRLTVT.

The table lists this clone with a count of one. The chain joins TRBV4-2 to TRBJ2-1; 8 bases agree with TRBD1. The CDR3 is 18 amino acids. Germline assignment: CDR1 LGHNA and CDR2 YNFKEQ. The V gene end was trimmed by 1 base and the J gene end by 2 bases; junction bases not matched to a gene: 10. CDR3 amino acids: CASSQGVGGQGAYNEQFF. CDR3 in DNA: TGTGCCAGCAGCCAAGGAGTGGGTGGACAGGGAGCCTACAATGAGCAGTTCTTC.

The table lists this clone with a count of one. This chain uses TRBV6-1 with TRBJ1-2, with D unclear. CDR1 and CDR2 (germline): MNHNS, SASEGT. CDR3 length equals 14 residues. The V gene lost 0 bases and the J gene lost 8 bases, with 13 bases spanning the gap. The CDR3 here is CASSEALLIQGYTF. CDR3 sequence (DNA): TGTGCCAGCAGTGAAGCGCTCCTCATACAGGGCTACACCTTC.

V and J are TRBV18 and TRBJ2-2, with 8 positions matching TRBD1. With 3 bases clipped from V and 3 bases from J, the junction kept 9 bases outside the gene matches. In germline, CDR1 is KGHSH, CDR2 LQKENI. CDR3 size: 17 residues. As DNA, the CDR3 is TGTGCCAGCTCACCTTTCCAGGGGGCTATGGACACCGGGGAGCTGTTTTTT. Translation gives CASSPFQGAMDTGELFF.

The chain uses TRBV2 and TRBJ2-4; D is undetermined. Germline lookup yields CDR1 SNHLY and CDR2 FYNNEI. V dropped 3 bases and J dropped 0 bases, with 9 bases sitting between them. The CDR3 runs to 15 residues. CDR3 in amino acids: CASSDLHPAKNIQYF. The CDR3 DNA reads as TGTGCCAGCAGTGATTTACATCCAGCCAAAAACATTCAGTACTTC.

This clone was observed a few times. The chain recombines TRBV7-8 with TRBJ2-1, with 8 bases identical to TRBD1. Germline CDR1 reads SGHVS; CDR2 reads FQNEAQ. V was clipped by 4 bases and J by 4 bases; unmatched bases: 6. The CDR3 length is 15 residues. CDR3 region: CASSSTGGPYNEQFF. The CDR3 nucleotides read TGTGCCAGCAGCTCAACAGGGGGGCCTTACAATGAGCAGTTCTTC.

Points on this clone: The same CDR3 arises from other DNA sequences in this sample as well. The chain employs TRBV2 and TRBJ1-1, with a tentative D call TRBD1 (5 bases). With 4 bases removed from V and 0 bases from J, the gap between germline ends came to 6 bases. This CDR3 has 13 amino acids. From germline, CDR1 is SNHLY and CDR2 FYNNEI. CDR3 sequence (DNA): TGTGCCAGCAGTGTGACAGTGAACACTGAAGCTTTCTTT. Translation: CASSVTVNTEAFF.

The V and J genes are TRBV6-5 and TRBJ1-1; no clear D. V was shortened by 8 bases and J by 4 bases, with 11 bases between the two germline ends. Germline V gene sequence: CDR1 MNHEY, CDR2 SVGAGI. This CDR3 is built from 12 residues. The CDR3: CASDLRFTEAFF. In DNA form, the CDR3 reads TGTGCCAGCGACTTAAGGTTCACTGAAGCTTTCTTT.

V usage is TRBV5-6 and J usage is TRBJ1-2; D remains unclear. This CDR3 is built from 12 residues. Trimming stripped 4 bases from V and 7 bases from J, with 11 bases between. Germline V gene data show CDR1 as SGHDT and CDR2 as YYEEEE. This chain's CDR3 is CASSLIDIGYTF. In DNA form, the CDR3 reads TGTGCCAGCAGCCTAATTGACATTGGCTACACCTTC.

This clone was observed many times. V gene TRBV5-6 combines with J gene TRBJ2-7; 11 bases fit TRBD1. Germline V CDR1 and CDR2: SGHDT, YYEEEE. CDR3 length: 19 residues. V dropped 4 bases and J dropped 1; count of bases not matched to a gene: 16. The CDR3 sequence is CASSGKRTGGAFRSYEQYF. Written as DNA, the CDR3 is TGTGCCAGCAGCGGCAAGCGGACAGGGGGCGCGTTTAGGTCCTACGAGCAGTACTTC.

The rearrangement links TRBV7-9 to TRBJ1-2, with TRBD1 identical over 9 bases. In germline, CDR1 is SEHNR, CDR2 FQNEAQ (reference sequence). Unmatched junction bases numbered 15, after V lost 2 bases and J lost 8 bases. There are 17 residues in the CDR3. CDR3 DNA sequence: TGTGCCAGCAGCTTATCACTCCGGGACAGGGATCCCTGGGGCTACACCTTC. It encodes CASSLSLRDRDPWGYTF.

V is TRBV6-5 and J is TRBJ1-1, with a weak D call TRBD1 (5 bases). The V gene lost 2 bases and the J gene lost 9 bases, with 16 bases spanning the gap. The CDR3 extends over 14 amino acids. From germline, CDR1 is MNHEY and CDR2 SVGAGI. The CDR3 is CASSYPSQGKKAFF. DNA for the CDR3: TGTGCCAGCAGTTACCCTTCCCAGGGAAAAAAAGCTTTCTTT.